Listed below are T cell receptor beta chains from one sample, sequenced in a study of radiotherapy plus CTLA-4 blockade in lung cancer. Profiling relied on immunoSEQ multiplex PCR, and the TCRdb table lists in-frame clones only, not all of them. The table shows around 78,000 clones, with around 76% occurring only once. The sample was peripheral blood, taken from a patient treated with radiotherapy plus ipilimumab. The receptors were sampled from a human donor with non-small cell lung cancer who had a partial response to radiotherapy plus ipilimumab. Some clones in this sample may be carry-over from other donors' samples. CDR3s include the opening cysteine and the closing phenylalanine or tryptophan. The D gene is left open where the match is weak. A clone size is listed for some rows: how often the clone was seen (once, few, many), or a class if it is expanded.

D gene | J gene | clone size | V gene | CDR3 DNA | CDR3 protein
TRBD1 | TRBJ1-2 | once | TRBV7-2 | TGTGCCAGCAGCTTAGGCCCGGGACAGGGCTATAGCTACACCTTC | CASSLGPGQGYSYTF
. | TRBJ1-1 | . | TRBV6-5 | TGTGCCAGCAGTCCCCTCCCCCGGGACACTGAAGCTTTCTTT | CASSPLPRDTEAFF
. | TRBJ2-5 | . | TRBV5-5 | TGTGCCAGCAGCCTATTTGAGCCGGAGACCCAGTACTTC | CASSLFEPETQYF
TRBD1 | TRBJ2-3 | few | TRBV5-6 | TGTGCCAGCAGCCCACGAGGGACAGGGGGCCGGGCAGATACGCAGTATTTT | CASSPRGTGGRADTQYF
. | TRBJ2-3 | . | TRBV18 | TGTGCCAGCTCCCCACCAGGGGCTGCAGATACGCAGTATTTT | CASSPPGAADTQYF
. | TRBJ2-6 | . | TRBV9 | TGTGCCAGCAGCGTAGCTGGGGGGGGCGCCTGGAGAGTGGGGGCCAACGTCCTGACTTTC | CASSVAGGGAWRVGANVLTF
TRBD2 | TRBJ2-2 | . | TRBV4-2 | TGTGCCAGCGGCCAAACTAGCGTCTTGAACACCGGGGAGCTGTTTTTT | CASGQTSVLNTGELFF
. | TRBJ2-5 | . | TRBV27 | TGTGCCAGCAGTTGGGCCCAAGAGACCCAGTACTTC | CASSWAQETQYF
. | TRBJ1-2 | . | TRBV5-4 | TGTGCCAGCAGCTTGGGTTTAATTAGGACTGATAACTATGGCTACACCTTC | CASSLGLIRTDNYGYTF
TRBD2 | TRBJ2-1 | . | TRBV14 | TGTGCCAGCAGTCTCCGGACTAGCCTAGTTTTGAATGAGCAGTTCTTC | CASSLRTSLVLNEQFF
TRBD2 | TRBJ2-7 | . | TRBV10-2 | TGCGCCAGCCGACTAGCGGGAGCCTACGAGCAGTACTTC | CASRLAGAYEQYF
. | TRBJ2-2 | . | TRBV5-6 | TGTGCCAGCAGCTTTAGGAGGAAGGTCGGGGAGCTGTTTTTT | CASSFRRKVGELFF
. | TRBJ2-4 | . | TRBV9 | TGTGCCAGCAGCCGGGGGTGGGCCAAAAACATTCAGTACTTC | CASSRGWAKNIQYF
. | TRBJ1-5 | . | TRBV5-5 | TGTGCCAGCAGCCAGGTGGGAGCCCATCAGCCCCAGCATTTT | CASSQVGAHQPQHF
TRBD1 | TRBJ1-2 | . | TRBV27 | TGTGCCAGCAGTTTTTCAGGGGGCGATGGCTACACCTTC | CASSFSGGDGYTF
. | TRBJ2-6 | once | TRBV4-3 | TGCGCCAGCAGCCCGAGCTCTGGGGCCAACGTCCTGACTTTC | CASSPSSGANVLTF
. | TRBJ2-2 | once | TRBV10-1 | TGCGCCAGCAGTTCCTCCGGGACAGGGAGGAGCGGGAGGGCCCTCGGCGGGGAGCTGTTTTTT | CASSSSGTGRSGRALGGELFF
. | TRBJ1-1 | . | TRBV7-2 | TGTGCCAGCAGCCCGATCACAGGGTCTGAAGCTTTCTTT | CASSPITGSEAFF
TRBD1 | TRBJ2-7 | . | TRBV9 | TGTGCCAGCAGCGTAGCTCCGGGACAGGGGTACGAGCAGTACTTC | CASSVAPGQGYEQYF
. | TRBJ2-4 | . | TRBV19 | TGTGCCAGTAAAGGACTAGCCAAAAACATTCAGTACTTC | CASKGLAKNIQYF
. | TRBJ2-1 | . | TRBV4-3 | TGCGCCAGCAGCCGAAACGCAGGGGTTAATGAGCAGTTCTTC | CASSRNAGVNEQFF
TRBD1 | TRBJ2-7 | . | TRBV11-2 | TGTGCCAGCAGTTCTTTTTCTCAGGGGGCAAGCGAGCAGTACTTC | CASSSFSQGASEQYF
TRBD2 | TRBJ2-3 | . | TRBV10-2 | TGCGCCAGCAGTGATGGGACTAGCGGGAGTACAGATACGCAGTATTTT | CASSDGTSGSTDTQYF
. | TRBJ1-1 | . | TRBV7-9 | TGTGCCAGCAGCTTATCGTCAGGGGCGGCTTTCTTT | CASSLSSGAAFF
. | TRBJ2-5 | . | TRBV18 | TGTGCCAGCTCGCACCGCCATGGGAGTTTGTACCCAGAGGCCCAGTACTTC | CASSHRHGSLYPEAQYF
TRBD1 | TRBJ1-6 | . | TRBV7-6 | TGTGCCAGCAGCTTAGCGCCGACAGGGAGTACGTCACCCCTCCACTTT | CASSLAPTGSTSPLHF
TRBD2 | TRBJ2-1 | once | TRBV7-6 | TGTGCCAGCAGCTTAACAGCGGGGGGGCGGACTGAGCAGTTCTTC | CASSLTAGGRTEQFF
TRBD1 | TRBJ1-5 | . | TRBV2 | TGTGCCAGCAGGAAGGGACAGGGGGGGAGAGAGCCCCAGCATTTT | CASRKGQGGREPQHF
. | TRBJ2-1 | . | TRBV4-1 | TGCGCCAGCAGCCAAGGTCTTGTCACGGCAGGGGAGAGGAATGAGCAGTTCTTC | CASSQGLVTAGERNEQFF
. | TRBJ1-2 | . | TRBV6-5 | TGTGCCGCCTCCCAGGGCCTAGGGTATGGCTACACCTTC | CAASQGLGYGYTF
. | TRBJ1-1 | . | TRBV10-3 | TGTGCCATCAAGGGCGGGGAATTAAGGACTGAAGCTTTCTTT | CAIKGGELRTEAFF
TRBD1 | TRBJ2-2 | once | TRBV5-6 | TGTGCCAGCAGCTTATTTAACAGGGGGACCGGGGAGCTGTTTTTT | CASSLFNRGTGELFF
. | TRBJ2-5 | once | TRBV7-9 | TGTGCCAGCAGCCCTAGGATTCAAGAGACCCAGTACTTC | CASSPRIQETQYF
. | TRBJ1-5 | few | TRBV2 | TGTGCCAGCAGTGAAACAGGGCGACATCAGCCCCAGCATTTT | CASSETGRHQPQHF
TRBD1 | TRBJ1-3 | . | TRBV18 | TGTGCCAGCTCACGGGACAGGGCAACTGGAAACACCATATATTTT | CASSRDRATGNTIYF